These 19 T cell receptor beta chains were sequenced from one sample in a study of T cell repertoires in cytomegalovirus infection. MiXCR was run by TCRdb on the reads, yielding one entry per CDR3 protein. The data show some 310,000 distinct CDR3 sequences, roughly 25% seen once. No cognate antigen is known for these TCRs. The sequencing used cultured PBMCs, collected from culture after CMV antigen stimulation. The receptor set was obtained from a human donor in good health (CMV status not recorded). Some clones in this sample may be carry-over from other donors' samples.

This clonotype appeared many times. This sequence joins TRBV7-2 and TRBJ2-2; 7 nucleotides line up with TRBD2. CDR1 is SGHTA, CDR2 FQGNSA, per germline. V was pared by 1 base and J by 0 bases, with 2 bases of the junction left unmatched. The CDR3 covers 16 residues. CDR3 in DNA: TGTGCCAGCAGCTTAGTAGCGGGTGCGAACACCGGGGAGCTGTTTTTT. Translating it yields CASSLVAGANTGELFF.

At least ten counts were recorded for this clonotype. The chain recombines TRBV7-9 with TRBJ2-7; 11 nucleotides match TRBD1. The CDR3 totals 16 residues. Trimming at V came to 5 bases and at J to 3 bases, leaving 9 bases not matched to a gene. Germline assignment: CDR1 SEHNR and CDR2 FQNEAQ (reference sequence). CDR3 amino acids: CASSLFRDRGFYEQYF. The CDR3 DNA reads TGTGCCAGCAGCCTATTCAGGGACAGGGGGTTCTACGAGCAGTACTTC.

This clonotype was seen many times. The V and J genes are TRBV7-2 and TRBJ2-5, with 9 bases aligning to TRBD2. V lost 5 bases, J lost 5 bases, and 24 bases stayed unmatched. This CDR3 contains 20 residues. CDR1 and CDR2 from the germline V gene are SGHTA and FQGNSA. The CDR3 loop reads CASSRLPPSREGLLGETQYF. In DNA form, the CDR3 reads TGTGCCAGCAGCCGACTACCCCCCTCGCGGGAGGGCCTGTTAGGGGAGACCCAGTACTTC. Supplemented by reference TRBV7-2 and TRBJ2-5, the full variable domain reads GAGVSQSPSNKVTEKGKDVELRCDPISGHTALYWYRQSLGQGLEFLIYFQGNSAPDKSGLPSDRFSAERTGGSVSTLTIQRTQQEDSAVYLCASSRLPPSREGLLGETQYFGPGTRLLVL.

The genes are TRBV12-3 or TRBV12-4 and TRBJ1-5; D not certain. The length of the CDR3 is 14 residues. The V and J ends lost 2 bases and 3 bases respectively, with 8 bases between them. CDR3 sequence reads: CASSLMEPNQPQHF. CDR3 sequence (DNA): TGTGCCAGCAGTTTAATGGAACCCAATCAGCCCCAGCATTTT.

This clonotype was observed a handful of times. The chain joins TRBV28 to TRBJ1-3; D is perhaps TRBD1 (6 bases). This CDR3 region has 12 residues. Germline values: CDR1 MDHEN, CDR2 SYDVKM. This CDR3 is CGGGASGNTIYF. Written as DNA, the CDR3 is TGTGGGGGGGGGGCTTCTGGAAACACCATATATTTT.

This clonotype was recorded a few times. V usage is TRBV10-1 and J usage is TRBJ2-3, with 11 bases identical to TRBD2. The trim removed 0 bases at V and 2 bases at J, leaving 1 base unmatched. The germline CDR1 and CDR2 sequences are WNHNN and SYGVQD (reference sequence). The CDR3 loop spans 16 amino acids. DNA of the CDR3: TGCGCCAGCAGTGAGTCGACTAGCGGGAACACAGATACGCAGTATTTT. This sequence encodes CASSESTSGNTDTQYF.

This clonotype was found once. The chain carries TRBV3-1 and TRBJ2-7; tentatively, D is TRBD1 or TRBD2 (5 bases each). The CDR3 has 14 amino acids. The ends were cut back, 4 bases at V and 1 base at J, with 11 bases in the middle. Germline V CDR1 and CDR2: LGHDT, YNNKEL (reference sequence). Here the CDR3 reads CASSPRDGSYEQYF. CDR3 sequence (DNA): TGTGCCAGCAGCCCCCGGGACGGTTCCTACGAGCAGTACTTC.

The table lists this clonotype with a count of one. V and J are TRBV28 and TRBJ2-1; 7 bases map to TRBD2. Trimming at V came to 5 bases and at J to 7 bases, leaving 11 bases not matched to a gene. CDR3 length equals 15 residues. Germline loops: CDR1 MDHEN, CDR2 SYDVKM. The DNA for the CDR3 is TGTGCCAGCAGTCTCTTTGGAGGGACTACTAATGAGCAGTTCTTC. As protein: CASSLFGGTTNEQFF.

This clonotype was detected a few times. The rearrangement uses TRBV7-9 and TRBJ2-1; D is tentatively TRBD1 or TRBD2 (5 bases each). CDR1 is SEHNR and CDR2 is FQNEAQ in the germline V gene (reference sequence). The CDR3 totals 15 residues. The ends were cut back, 5 bases at V and 14 bases at J, with 25 bases in the middle. The CDR3 protein is CASSRDSFMSGSEFF. The DNA of the CDR3 is TGTGCCAGCAGCCGAGACAGTTTTATGAGCGGTTCGGAGTTCTTC.

The chain recombines TRBV11-3 with TRBJ2-1; D not resolved. V was trimmed by 2 bases and J by 3 bases, leaving 8 bases between them. The length of the CDR3 is 14 residues. CDR1 is SGHNT and CDR2 is YENEEA in the germline V gene. In nucleotides, the CDR3 is TGTGCCAGCAGCTTATCGGCAGTCTACAATGAGCAGTTCTTC. This sequence encodes CASSLSAVYNEQFF.

The chain is built from TRBV2 and TRBJ2-1; no definite D call. CDR3 length equals 12 residues. CDR1 and CDR2 (germline): SNHLY, FYNNEI. V was clipped by 3 bases and J by 11 bases, with 11 bases between them. The CDR3 nucleotides are TGTGCCAGCAGTGAGTTAGGGAATAAGCAGTTCTTC. Translation: CASSELGNKQFF.

The genes are TRBV20-1 and TRBJ2-7; 10 bases line up with TRBD2. The germline V gene has CDR1 DFQATT and CDR2 SNEGSKA (reference sequence). V gave up 5 bases and J gave up 3 bases; unmatched junction bases: 1. The CDR3 loop spans 12 amino acids. The DNA for the CDR3 is TGCAGTGCTTGGACTAGCGGCTACGAGCAGTACTTC. It codes for CSAWTSGYEQYF.

This clonotype was picked up a small number of times. This rearrangement joins TRBV11-2 to TRBJ2-3; TRBD2 matches 10 bases. V lost 3 bases and J lost 1; bases outside the gene matches: 7. The CDR3 is made up of 17 amino acids. CDR1 and CDR2 from the germline V gene are SGHAT and FQNNGV. CDR3 loop: CASSLGTSVLGTDTQYF. CDR3 coding DNA: TGTGCCAGCAGCTTGGGGACTAGCGTGCTCGGCACAGATACGCAGTATTTT.

The chain is built from TRBV28 and TRBJ1-2, with D hard to call. CDR3 size: 16 residues. The germline V gene has CDR1 MDHEN and CDR2 SYDVKM. The ends were cut back, 5 bases at V and 4 bases at J, with 20 bases in the middle. CDR3 DNA sequence: TGTGCCAGCAGTCCCCAACTAGTTAGTGTTTCCTATGGCTACACCTTC. Amino acid sequence: CASSPQLVSVSYGYTF.

The chain links TRBV6-1 to TRBJ2-1; 15 bases map to TRBD2. This CDR3 is 15 amino acids long. The germline V gene has CDR1 MNHNS and CDR2 SASEGT. Trimming at V came to 6 bases and at J to 7 bases, leaving 4 bases not matched to a gene. In DNA, the CDR3 is TGTGCCAGCAGGTCCGGGACTAGCGGGAGGAATGAGCAGTTCTTC. Its protein is CASRSGTSGRNEQFF.

This clonotype was counted only a few times. The V and J genes are TRBV7-2 and TRBJ2-1; D is unclear. The CDR3 length is 12 residues. The V gene's germline CDR1 is SGHTA and CDR2 FQGNSA. V shed 3 bases and J shed 9 bases, with 9 bases lying between them. CDR3 DNA: TGTGCCAGCAGCTTTAGAGGCGGTGAGCAGTTCTTC. As protein: CASSFRGGEQFF.

The CDR3 region has the DNA TGTGCCAGCTCGCGATGGGAGAGCTCCTACGAGCAGTACGTC. It codes for CASSRWESSYEQYV. The chain has TRBV18 and TRBJ2-7; perhaps TRBD2 as D (5 bases). Germline lookup yields CDR1 KGHSH and CDR2 LQKENI. Trimming took 6 bases from V and 0 from J, leaving 12 bases between them. The CDR3 is 14 residues long.

V gene TRBV19 combines with J gene TRBJ2-5, with 10 bases matching TRBD1. The germline gives CDR1 LNHDA, CDR2 SQIVND (reference sequence). Trimming removed 5 bases from V and 5 bases from J; junction bases left unmatched: 5. This CDR3 comprises 14 residues. CDR3 protein: CASSPDRGRETQYF. CDR3 coding DNA: TGTGCCAGTAGTCCAGACAGGGGGCGCGAGACCCAGTACTTC.

This clonotype was recorded many times. The V and J genes are TRBV7-2 and TRBJ2-5; 7 bases fit TRBD2. V was pared by 2 bases and J by 5 bases, with 11 bases of the junction left unmatched. Germline V lookup: CDR1 SGHTA, CDR2 FQGNSA. CDR3 length equals 16 residues. CDR3 coding DNA: TGTGCCAGCAGCTTATGGGCGGGGGACGTTGGGGAGACCCAGTACTTC. Translation gives CASSLWAGDVGETQYF.